This entry lists 10 T cell receptor beta chains sequenced from one sample in a study of T cell responses to AZD1222 COVID-19 vaccine. Data came from immunoSEQ multiplex PCR; TCRdb stores just in-frame clones and leaves some out. Among around 150,000 clones listed, around nine tenths were seen once. This sample comprised peripheral blood, obtained on day 0 of AZD1222 vaccination. Receptor source: an adult in good health.

This clone was detected a few times. The chain uses TRBV25-1 and TRBJ2-3; the D gene is possibly TRBD2 (6 bases). This CDR3 comprises 16 residues. V was shortened by 2 bases and J by 1 base, with 13 bases between the two germline ends. Germline V gene data show CDR1 as MGHDK and CDR2 as SYGVNS. As DNA, the CDR3 is TGTGCCAGCAGTGAAGGCGGGACGCCTGGCACAGATACGCAGTATTTT. Protein sequence: CASSEGGTPGTDTQYF.

The chain recombines TRBV6-1 with TRBJ1-2; no firm D call. The CDR3 is 10 amino acids. The germline V gene has CDR1 MNHNS and CDR2 SASEGT. V dropped 2 bases and J dropped 11 bases, with 6 bases sitting between them. This CDR3 is CASSEPGYTF. For the CDR3, the DNA is TGTGCCAGCAGTGAACCGGGGTACACCTTC.

V and J are TRBV5-1 and TRBJ2-6; tentative D call: TRBD1 (5 bases). The CDR3 consists of 17 residues. The V gene's germline CDR1 is SGHRS and CDR2 YFSETQ. Trimming stripped 4 bases from V and 0 bases from J, with 14 bases between. The CDR3 nucleotides read TGCGCCAGCAGCAAGACTCTCAGGGTCTCTGGGGCCAACGTCCTGACTTTC. Its protein product is CASSKTLRVSGANVLTF.

The chain carries TRBV9 and TRBJ1-1, with D unresolved. This CDR3 region has 15 residues. CDR1 and CDR2 (germline): SGDLS, YYNGEE. Trimming pared 0 bases from V and 7 bases from J, leaving 16 bases between. The CDR3 reads CASSVGPGEGSEAFF. CDR3 in DNA: TGTGCCAGCAGCGTAGGACCTGGTGAGGGCAGTGAAGCTTTCTTT.

This clone has more than one count but fewer than ten. This sequence joins TRBV28 and TRBJ1-1, with D unresolved. The CDR3 is 14 residues long. Germline lookup yields CDR1 MDHEN and CDR2 SYDVKM. V was pared by 2 bases and J by 2 bases, with 9 bases between. Here the CDR3 reads CASSLVNINTEAFF. Written as DNA, the CDR3 is TGTGCCAGCAGTTTAGTCAACATCAACACTGAAGCTTTCTTT.

V and J are TRBV11-2 and TRBJ2-5, with 13 bases that match TRBD2. Germline V CDR1 and CDR2: SGHAT, FQNNGV. This CDR3 is built from 16 residues. Losses at the gene ends were 5 bases for V and 4 bases for J; bases not matched to a gene: 7. The DNA of the CDR3 is TGTGCCAGCAGCCGCGGACTAGCGGGGGACTCAGAGACCCAGTACTTC. It is translated as CASSRGLAGDSETQYF. Together with reference TRBV11-2 and TRBJ2-5, the CDR3 gives the full variable domain: EAGVAQSPRYKIIEKRQSVAFWCNPISGHATLYWYQQILGQGPKLLIQFQNNGVVDDSQLPKDRFSAERLKGVDSTLKIQPAKLEDSAVYLCASSRGLAGDSETQYFGPGTRLLVL.

The chain joins TRBV28 to TRBJ1-3; TRBD1 might be the D (6 bases). The CDR3 spans 16 residues. Germline V gene data show CDR1 as MDHEN and CDR2 as SYDVKM. Trimming took 5 bases from V and 0 from J, leaving 14 bases between them. In DNA form, the CDR3 reads TGTGCCAGCAGTCACGGGACACAAGGCTCTGGAAACACCATATATTTT. This translates into CASSHGTQGSGNTIYF.

The chain couples TRBV18 to TRBJ2-1, with 7 bases that match TRBD1. Looked up from germline, CDR1 is KGHSH and CDR2 is LQKENI. The CDR3 extends over 18 amino acids. The V gene end was trimmed by 3 bases and the J gene end by 5 bases; junction bases not matched to a gene: 16. The CDR3 protein is CASSPQPMGRGSHNEQFF. The DNA of the CDR3 is TGTGCCAGCTCACCCCAGCCCATGGGCAGGGGGTCCCACAATGAGCAGTTCTTC.

The J gene is TRBJ2-2, the V gene TRBV28; D gene unclear. CDR1 is MDHEN, CDR2 SYDVKM, per germline. The CDR3 totals 12 residues. V dropped 5 bases and J dropped 6 bases, with 7 bases sitting between them. CDR3 nucleotides: TGTGCCAGCAGTCTCCTTTCCGGGGAGCTGTTTTTT. Amino acid sequence: CASSLLSGELFF.

The chain uses TRBV2 and TRBJ1-1; D is uncertain. This CDR3 is built from 18 residues. Germline V gene sequence: CDR1 SNHLY, CDR2 FYNNEI. Trimming removed 1 base at V and 0 bases at J, with 18 bases between. The CDR3 nucleotides read TGTGCCAGCAGTGAAGTAGTCCTGGAGCCCTCTTTGAACACTGAAGCTTTCTTT. Protein sequence: CASSEVVLEPSLNTEAFF.